This T cell receptor beta chain was captured by sequencing in a study of shared clonotypes between healthy human individuals. About the research overall: A donor's plate count was three for CD4 naive and three for CD4 memory; CD8 naive had two and CD8 memory one.

Germline loops: CDR1 SEHNR, CDR2 FQNEAQ (reference sequence). CDR3 length equals 15 residues. Trimming shortened V by 5 bases and J by 1 base, and 14 bases separated the two germline ends. Across several immunoSEQ plates, the genomic DNA of each subset was split evenly. TCRdb's table, derived via immunoSEQ multiplex PCR, lists solely in-frame clones and lacks some. The sample has some 2.4 million clones, over 85% seen once. Sequenced material: naive CD4+ T cells from PBMCs. Subset given: CD45RA+ positively selected. The chain uses TRBV7-9 and TRBJ1-1, with D possibly matching TRBD1 (6 bases). This clonotype was sampled from a man aged 18 to 30 in good health. Some clones in this sample may be carry-over from other donors' samples. Here the CDR3 DNA reads TGTGCCAGCAGCCCCAGGGACAACCAGAACACTGAAGCTTTCTTT. Protein: CASSPRDNQNTEAFF.